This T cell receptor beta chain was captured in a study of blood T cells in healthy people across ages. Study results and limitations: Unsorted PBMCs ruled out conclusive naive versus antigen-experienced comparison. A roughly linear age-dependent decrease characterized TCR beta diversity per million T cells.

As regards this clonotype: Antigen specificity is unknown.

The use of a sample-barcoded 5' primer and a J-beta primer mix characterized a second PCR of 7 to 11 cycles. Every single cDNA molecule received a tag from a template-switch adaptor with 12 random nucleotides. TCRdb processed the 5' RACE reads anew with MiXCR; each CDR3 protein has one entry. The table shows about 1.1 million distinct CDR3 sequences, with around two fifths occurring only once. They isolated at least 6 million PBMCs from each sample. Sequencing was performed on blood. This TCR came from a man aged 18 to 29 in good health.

The CDR3 sequence is CASSQRQGAPSYNEQFF. The CDR3, as DNA: TGCGCCAGCAGCCAGAGACAGGGGGCCCCCTCCTACAATGAGCAGTTCTTC. V is TRBV4-3 and J is TRBJ2-1; TRBD1 aligns across 10 bases. This CDR3 has 17 amino acids. Germline CDR1 LGHNA, CDR2 YSLEER. V shed 3 bases and J 0 bases; nucleotides not matched to a gene: 5.